This T cell receptor (beta chain) comes out of a study of T cells after yellow fever vaccination. Study information: Some fractions had low cell numbers, and these were prepared with SMART-Seq v4 Ultra Low Input.

Looked up from germline, CDR1 is SGHTA and CDR2 is FQGNSA. The CDR3 has 14 amino acids. J gave up 3 bases and V 3 bases, and 4 bases lay outside the gene matches. Concerning this clonotype: Antigen: not known.

UMIs and a universal primer site were added when TCR cDNA was made by 5'RACE template switching. TCRdb itself ran the 5' RACE reads through MiXCR, one entry per CDR3 protein. This table has approximately 260,000 distinct CDR3 sequences, over 4.5% appearing once. Study conclusions and caveats: Detected again after the booster were most primary-vaccination clones, at 95% to 98% CD4 and 80% to 90% CD8. Weaker, the secondary response peaked sooner, at day 5 versus 15.

This chain connects TRBV7-2 to TRBJ2-5; 7 positions match TRBD2. This clonotype originated in a young man who received the YFV17D yellow fever vaccine. Source: CD4+ T cells sorted from PBMCs, taken on the day of the yellow fever booster vaccination. CDR3: CASSLGTNKETQYF. In DNA, the CDR3 is TGTGCCAGCAGCTTGGGGACTAACAAAGAGACCCAGTACTTC.